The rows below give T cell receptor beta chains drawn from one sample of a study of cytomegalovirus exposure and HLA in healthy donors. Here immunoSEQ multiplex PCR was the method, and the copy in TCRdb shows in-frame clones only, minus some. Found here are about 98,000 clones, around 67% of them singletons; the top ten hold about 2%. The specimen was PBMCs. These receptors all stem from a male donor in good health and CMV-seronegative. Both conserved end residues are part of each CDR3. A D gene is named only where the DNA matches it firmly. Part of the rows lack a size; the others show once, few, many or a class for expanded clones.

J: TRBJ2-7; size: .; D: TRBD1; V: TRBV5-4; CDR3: CASSLSGTDEQYF; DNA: TGTGCCAGCAGCTTGTCGGGGACAGACGAGCAGTACTTC
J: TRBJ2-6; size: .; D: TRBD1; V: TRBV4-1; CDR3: CASSPGQGAGANVLTF; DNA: TGCGCCAGCAGCCCCGGACAGGGGGCTGGGGCCAACGTCCTGACTTTC
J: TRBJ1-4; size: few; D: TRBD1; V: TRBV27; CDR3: CASNYRGPPTNEKLFF; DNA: TGTGCCAGCAACTACAGGGGCCCCCCAACTAATGAAAAACTGTTTTTT
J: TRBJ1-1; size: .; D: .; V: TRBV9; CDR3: CASSTDSDGPEAFF; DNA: TGTGCCAGCAGCACAGACAGTGACGGACCTGAAGCTTTCTTT
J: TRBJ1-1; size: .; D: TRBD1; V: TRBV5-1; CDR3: CASGTGDPNTEAFF; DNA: TGCGCCAGCGGAACAGGGGATCCGAACACTGAAGCTTTCTTT
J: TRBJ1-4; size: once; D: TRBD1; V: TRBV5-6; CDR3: CASSLRRTGGGEKLFF; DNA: TGTGCCAGCAGCTTACGACGGACAGGGGGAGGTGAAAAACTGTTTTTT
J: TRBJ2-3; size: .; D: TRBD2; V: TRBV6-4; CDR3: CASSDEASGPDTQYF; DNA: TGTGCCAGCAGTGACGAGGCTAGCGGGCCAGATACGCAGTATTTT
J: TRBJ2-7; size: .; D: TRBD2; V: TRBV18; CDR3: CASSPQLAGYEQYF; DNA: TGTGCCAGCTCACCACAGCTAGCGGGATACGAGCAGTACTTC
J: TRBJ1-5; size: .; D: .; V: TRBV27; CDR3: CASSLSVRLNQPQHF; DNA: TGTGCCAGCAGTTTATCGGTCAGGCTCAATCAGCCCCAGCATTTT
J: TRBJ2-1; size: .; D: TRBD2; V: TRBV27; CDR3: CASSLASGSRNEQFF; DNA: TGTGCCAGCAGTTTGGCTAGCGGGAGTAGAAATGAGCAGTTCTTC
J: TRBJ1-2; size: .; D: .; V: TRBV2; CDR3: CASSEAGYGYTF; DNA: TGTGCCAGCAGTGAGGCAGGGTATGGCTACACCTTC
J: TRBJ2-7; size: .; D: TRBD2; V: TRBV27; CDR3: CASSTPGLAHEQYF; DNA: TGTGCCAGCAGTACACCGGGACTAGCCCACGAGCAGTACTTC
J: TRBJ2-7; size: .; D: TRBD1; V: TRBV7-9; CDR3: CASSPRTGNYEQYF; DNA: TGTGCCAGCAGCCCCCGGACAGGAAACTACGAGCAGTACTTC
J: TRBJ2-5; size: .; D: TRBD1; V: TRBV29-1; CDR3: CSVGQGEETQYF; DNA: TGCAGCGTTGGACAGGGAGAGGAGACCCAGTACTTC
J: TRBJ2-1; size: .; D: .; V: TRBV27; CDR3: CASSGPWNEQFF; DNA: TGTGCCAGCAGCGGTCCCTGGAATGAGCAGTTCTTC
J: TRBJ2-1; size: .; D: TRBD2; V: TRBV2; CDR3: CASSQTSGRYEQFF; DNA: TGTGCCAGCAGTCAGACTAGCGGGAGGTATGAGCAGTTCTTC
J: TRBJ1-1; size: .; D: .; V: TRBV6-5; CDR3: CASSYVREREAFF; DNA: TGTGCCAGCAGTTACGTCAGGGAAAGAGAAGCTTTCTTT